The 4 T cell receptor beta chains below were found in one sample sequenced in a study of OX40 agonist ivuxolimab in advanced cancers. The assay was immunoSEQ multiplex PCR, and TCRdb's table has in-frame clones only and misses some. Of tens of thousands of clones listed, around 89% are singletons. Here the sequenced sample was CD4+ or CD8+ T cells sorted from blood, taken in a trial of the OX40 agonist ivuxolimab. These TCRs come from an adult with an advanced solid tumor such as melanoma, head and neck, liver or kidney cancer.

This sequence joins TRBV27 and TRBJ2-5; D might be TRBD1 or TRBD2, each matching 5 bases. Judging by the DNA end, TRBJ2-7 fits better; the J call may be wrong. From germline, CDR1 is MNHEY and CDR2 SMNVEV (reference sequence). The CDR3 is 15 residues long. The chain's CDR3 is CASSEVVGGSYEQYF. As DNA, the CDR3 is TGTGCCAGCTCCGAGGTGGTTGGGGGCTCCTACGAGCAGTACTTC.

The chain carries TRBV9 and TRBJ2-1; the D gene is possibly TRBD2 (5 bases). The V end lost 4 bases, the J end lost 0 bases, and 11 bases lay between the germline ends. The CDR3 length is 15 residues. Germline-derived CDR1 and CDR2 are SGDLS and YYNGEE. The DNA of the CDR3 is TGTGCCAGCAGCCCCCCGGGAAGCTCCTACAATGAGCAGTTCTTC. Amino acids: CASSPPGSSYNEQFF.

The chain combines TRBV5-1 with TRBJ2-1, with D perhaps TRBD2 (6 bases). The CDR3 consists of 15 residues. The germline V gene has CDR1 SGHRS and CDR2 YFSETQ. Between the trimmed V and J ends, which lost 1 base and 5 bases, there was a span of 13 bases. The CDR3 reads CASSLYGSVHNEQFF. CDR3 bases: TGCGCCAGCAGCTTGTACGGGAGTGTCCACAATGAGCAGTTCTTC.

The rearrangement uses TRBV7-9 and TRBJ1-1, with a possible D match to TRBD1 (5 bases). The germline CDR1 and CDR2 sequences are SEHNR and FQNEAQ (reference sequence). V lost 5 bases to trimming and J lost 1 base, with 14 bases between them. This CDR3 comprises 15 residues. The CDR3 sequence is CASSPVDRPNTEAFF. In nucleotides, the CDR3 is TGTGCCAGCAGCCCCGTCGACAGACCGAACACTGAAGCTTTCTTT.